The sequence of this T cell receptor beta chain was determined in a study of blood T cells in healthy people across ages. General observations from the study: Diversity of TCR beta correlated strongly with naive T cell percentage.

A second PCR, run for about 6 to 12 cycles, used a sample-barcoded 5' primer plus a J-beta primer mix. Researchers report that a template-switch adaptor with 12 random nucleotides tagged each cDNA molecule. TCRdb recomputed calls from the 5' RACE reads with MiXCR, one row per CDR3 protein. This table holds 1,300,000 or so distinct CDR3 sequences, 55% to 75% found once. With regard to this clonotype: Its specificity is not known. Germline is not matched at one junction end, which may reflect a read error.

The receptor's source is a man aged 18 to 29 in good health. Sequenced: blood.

CDR3 in DNA: TGTGCTAGCAGCTTAGGGTTGGGCAGCCAAGAGACCCAGTACTTC. It codes for CASSLGLGSQETQYF. The chain is built from TRBV7-7 and TRBJ2-7; D call uncertain. The J call may be wrong; the DNA end is better matched by TRBJ2-5. The CDR3 length is 15 residues. Germline V gives CDR1 SSHAT, CDR2 FNYEAQ (reference sequence).